This is a list of T cell receptor beta chains from one sample in a study of blood T cell repertoires in COVID-19. This table comes from immunoSEQ multiplex PCR, and its TCRdb copy is limited to in-frame clones, with some not included. Of approximately 70,000 clones in the sample, around 86% were seen once. The sequenced sample consisted of peripheral blood. These receptors all come from a middle-aged man with active COVID-19. The CDR3 runs from the conserved cysteine through the conserved F or W. The order of the fields is V gene, CDR3 length, J gene, D gene, clone size, CDR3 DNA, CDR3 protein. A D gene is named only where the DNA matches it firmly. Clone size is given for some rows only: seen once, a few or many times, or a class if the clone is expanded.

V gene: TRBV10-2
CDR3 length: 12
J gene: TRBJ2-7
D gene: TRBD1
clone size: NA
CDR3 DNA: TGCGCCAGCACAGACAGGGGCCACGAGCAGTACTTC
CDR3 protein: CASTDRGHEQYF

V gene: TRBV7-8
CDR3 length: 15
J gene: TRBJ2-5
D gene: NA
clone size: NA
CDR3 DNA: TGTGCCAGCAGCTCGCATCCCGGGGTTCAAGAGACCCAGTACTTC
CDR3 protein: CASSSHPGVQETQYF

V gene: TRBV7-8
CDR3 length: 16
J gene: TRBJ2-5
D gene: TRBD2
clone size: NA
CDR3 DNA: TGTGCCAGCAGCTTACACGGAGGTTTGGGGGAGGGGACCCAGTACTTC
CDR3 protein: CASSLHGGLGEGTQYF

V gene: TRBV18
CDR3 length: 15
J gene: TRBJ2-5
D gene: TRBD2
clone size: NA
CDR3 DNA: TGTGCCAGCTCACCAGGCGGGACTAGCCAAGAGACCCAGTACTTC
CDR3 protein: CASSPGGTSQETQYF

V gene: TRBV7-2
CDR3 length: 14
J gene: TRBJ1-2
D gene: TRBD1
clone size: NA
CDR3 DNA: TGTGCCAGCAGCAGGGACAGAGATAACTATGGCTACACCTTC
CDR3 protein: CASSRDRDNYGYTF

V gene: TRBV24-1
CDR3 length: 12
J gene: TRBJ2-7
D gene: TRBD2
clone size: NA
CDR3 DNA: TGTGCCACGTCACGGGAGGGCTACGAGCAGTACTTC
CDR3 protein: CATSREGYEQYF

V gene: TRBV23-1
CDR3 length: 12
J gene: TRBJ2-7
D gene: NA
clone size: NA
CDR3 DNA: TGCGCCAGCAGTCAAGCGTTTTACGAGCAGTACTTC
CDR3 protein: CASSQAFYEQYF

V gene: TRBV11-2
CDR3 length: 19
J gene: TRBJ2-6
D gene: NA
clone size: once
CDR3 DNA: TGTGCCAGCAGCTTAGGAACAGGGCAAGCTTACTCTGGGGCCAACGTCCTGACTTTC
CDR3 protein: CASSLGTGQAYSGANVLTF

V gene: TRBV24-1
CDR3 length: 18
J gene: TRBJ2-1
D gene: TRBD2
clone size: NA
CDR3 DNA: TGTGCCACCAGTGATCACGGACTAGCGGGAGGCCCGAACAATGAGCAGTTCTTC
CDR3 protein: CATSDHGLAGGPNNEQFF

V gene: TRBV28
CDR3 length: 15
J gene: TRBJ1-5
D gene: NA
clone size: NA
CDR3 DNA: TGTGCCAGCAGACCTGGGAGGGGCCCGAATCAGCCCCAGCATTTT
CDR3 protein: CASRPGRGPNQPQHF

V gene: TRBV12-3/TRBV12-4
CDR3 length: 11
J gene: TRBJ2-7
D gene: NA
clone size: NA
CDR3 DNA: TGTGCCAGCAGTGGTAGATACGAGCAGTACTTC
CDR3 protein: CASSGRYEQYF

V gene: TRBV30
CDR3 length: 15
J gene: TRBJ1-5
D gene: TRBD1
clone size: NA
CDR3 DNA: TGTGCCTGGAGTGCAGGGACAGGGGCAGGTCAGCCCCAGCATTTT
CDR3 protein: CAWSAGTGAGQPQHF

V gene: TRBV28
CDR3 length: 17
J gene: TRBJ2-3
D gene: TRBD2
clone size: NA
CDR3 DNA: TGTGCCAGCAGTGGGACTAGCGGAGGGGCTAGCACAGATACGCAGTATTTT
CDR3 protein: CASSGTSGGASTDTQYF

V gene: TRBV30
CDR3 length: 10
J gene: TRBJ1-1
D gene: NA
clone size: NA
CDR3 DNA: TGTGCCTGGAAGAGACAGGAAGCTTTCTTT
CDR3 protein: CAWKRQEAFF

V gene: TRBV18
CDR3 length: 14
J gene: TRBJ1-2
D gene: NA
clone size: NA
CDR3 DNA: TGTGCCAGCTCACTCCCCCAGGGGTCCTATGGCTACACCTTC
CDR3 protein: CASSLPQGSYGYTF

V gene: TRBV30
CDR3 length: 15
J gene: TRBJ1-2
D gene: TRBD1
clone size: NA
CDR3 DNA: TGTGCCTGGAGTTTCCGGGACAGGGGTTTTCGCGGCTACACCTTC
CDR3 protein: CAWSFRDRGFRGYTF

V gene: TRBV9
CDR3 length: 12
J gene: TRBJ2-2
D gene: NA
clone size: once
CDR3 DNA: TGTGCCAGCAGCGTAGTGAGCGGGGAGCTGTTTTTT
CDR3 protein: CASSVVSGELFF

V gene: TRBV30
CDR3 length: 14
J gene: TRBJ2-3
D gene: TRBD2
clone size: NA
CDR3 DNA: TGTGCCTGTCTCGGCGGGGGGGCCGTGGATACGCAGTATTTT
CDR3 protein: CACLGGGAVDTQYF

V gene: TRBV29-1
CDR3 length: 13
J gene: TRBJ2-5
D gene: NA
clone size: NA
CDR3 DNA: TGCAGCGCTCATTGGACTACTCAAAAGACCCAGTACTTC
CDR3 protein: CSAHWTTQKTQYF

V gene: TRBV28
CDR3 length: 12
J gene: TRBJ1-1
D gene: NA
clone size: NA
CDR3 DNA: TGTGCCTCGAGGGTACCGAACACTGAAGCTTTCTTT
CDR3 protein: CASRVPNTEAFF

V gene: TRBV30
CDR3 length: 17
J gene: TRBJ1-5
D gene: NA
clone size: NA
CDR3 DNA: TGTGCCTGGAGCCACTGGGGGCCAGGGGAGAGCAATCAGCCCCAGCATTTT
CDR3 protein: CAWSHWGPGESNQPQHF

V gene: TRBV24-1
CDR3 length: 16
J gene: TRBJ2-2
D gene: TRBD1
clone size: few
CDR3 DNA: TGTGCCACCAGCAGAGGACAGGGGGCTGGGACCGGGGAGCTGTTTTTT
CDR3 protein: CATSRGQGAGTGELFF

V gene: TRBV28
CDR3 length: 11
J gene: TRBJ1-2
D gene: NA
clone size: NA
CDR3 DNA: TGTGCCAGCAGTGATGCGAGAGGCTACACCTTC
CDR3 protein: CASSDARGYTF

V gene: TRBV7-2
CDR3 length: 14
J gene: TRBJ1-5
D gene: NA
clone size: NA
CDR3 DNA: TGTGCCAGCAGCTACGACAGCTCCAATCAGCCCCAGCATTTT
CDR3 protein: CASSYDSSNQPQHF

V gene: TRBV5-8
CDR3 length: 13
J gene: TRBJ1-1
D gene: NA
clone size: NA
CDR3 DNA: TGTGCCAGCAGCCCCCACCCGGGCACTGAAGCTTTCTTT
CDR3 protein: CASSPHPGTEAFF

V gene: TRBV7-3
CDR3 length: 14
J gene: TRBJ1-1
D gene: NA
clone size: NA
CDR3 DNA: TGTGCCAGCCGATCCGGGGGTAGGGGAACTGAAGCTTTCTTT
CDR3 protein: CASRSGGRGTEAFF

V gene: TRBV6-5
CDR3 length: 13
J gene: TRBJ1-6
D gene: NA
clone size: NA
CDR3 DNA: TGTGCCAGCAGTCGGGACTATAATTCACCCCTCCACTTT
CDR3 protein: CASSRDYNSPLHF

V gene: TRBV7-3
CDR3 length: 16
J gene: TRBJ1-2
D gene: NA
clone size: NA
CDR3 DNA: TGTGCCAGCAGCTTAACGACCGCCAGGGGTGGGAGAGGCTACACCTTC
CDR3 protein: CASSLTTARGGRGYTF

V gene: TRBV18
CDR3 length: 15
J gene: TRBJ1-2
D gene: NA
clone size: NA
CDR3 DNA: TGTGCCAGCTCACCACAAGGGTCAGGGGATTATGGCTACACCTTC
CDR3 protein: CASSPQGSGDYGYTF

V gene: TRBV7-6
CDR3 length: 14
J gene: TRBJ2-5
D gene: NA
clone size: NA
CDR3 DNA: TGTGCCAGCAGCTCCCATTGGCTGTCGGAGACCCAGTACTTC
CDR3 protein: CASSSHWLSETQYF

V gene: TRBV6-5
CDR3 length: 15
J gene: TRBJ1-2
D gene: TRBD1
clone size: few
CDR3 DNA: TGTGCCAGCAGTTTTCGGACAGGGGAGGACTATGGCTACACCTTC
CDR3 protein: CASSFRTGEDYGYTF

V gene: TRBV30
CDR3 length: 14
J gene: TRBJ1-5
D gene: NA
clone size: NA
CDR3 DNA: TGTGCCTGGAGTGTAGACAGCCTCAATCAGCCCCAGCATTTT
CDR3 protein: CAWSVDSLNQPQHF

V gene: TRBV7-2
CDR3 length: 14
J gene: TRBJ1-2
D gene: TRBD1
clone size: NA
CDR3 DNA: TGTGCCAGCAGCTCCATACAGGGGGCAAATGGCTACACCTTC
CDR3 protein: CASSSIQGANGYTF

V gene: TRBV7-2
CDR3 length: 16
J gene: TRBJ2-3
D gene: TRBD2
clone size: NA
CDR3 DNA: TGTGCCAGCAGCTTAGTGCGGGGGGGGAGCACAGATACGCAGTATTTT
CDR3 protein: CASSLVRGGSTDTQYF

V gene: TRBV18
CDR3 length: 15
J gene: TRBJ1-4
D gene: TRBD1
clone size: NA
CDR3 DNA: TGTGCCAGCTCACCTACTAGGACAGGGAATGAAAAACTGTTTTTT
CDR3 protein: CASSPTRTGNEKLFF

V gene: TRBV19
CDR3 length: 15
J gene: TRBJ2-5
D gene: NA
clone size: NA
CDR3 DNA: TGTGCCAGTAGTATCTCGGCAGGGGATGGGGAGACCCAGTACTTC
CDR3 protein: CASSISAGDGETQYF

V gene: TRBV18
CDR3 length: 14
J gene: TRBJ1-1
D gene: NA
clone size: NA
CDR3 DNA: TGTGCCAGCTCCCCCCGCGCTAGGGAGGGCGAAGCTTTCTTT
CDR3 protein: CASSPRAREGEAFF

V gene: TRBV9
CDR3 length: 15
J gene: TRBJ2-7
D gene: NA
clone size: NA
CDR3 DNA: TGTGCCAGCAGCGTAGGGTCCAGCGCGGCCTACGAGCAGTACTTC
CDR3 protein: CASSVGSSAAYEQYF

V gene: TRBV5-1
CDR3 length: 15
J gene: TRBJ1-2
D gene: NA
clone size: NA
CDR3 DNA: TGCGCCAGCAGCTTGCAGGGGTGGACTAACTATGGCTACACCTTC
CDR3 protein: CASSLQGWTNYGYTF

V gene: TRBV30
CDR3 length: 12
J gene: TRBJ1-1
D gene: NA
clone size: NA
CDR3 DNA: TGTGCCTGGACGTTCGGGAACACTGAAGCTTTCTTT
CDR3 protein: CAWTFGNTEAFF

V gene: TRBV15
CDR3 length: 17
J gene: TRBJ1-4
D gene: NA
clone size: NA
CDR3 DNA: NA
CDR3 protein: CATSRGGQFFGNEKLFF

V gene: TRBV5-1
CDR3 length: 14
J gene: TRBJ2-7
D gene: TRBD1
clone size: NA
CDR3 DNA: TGCGCCAGCAGCCTCCGACAGGGCTCCTACGAGCAGTACTTC
CDR3 protein: CASSLRQGSYEQYF

V gene: TRBV3-1/TRBV3-2
CDR3 length: 17
J gene: TRBJ2-5
D gene: NA
clone size: NA
CDR3 DNA: TGTGCCAGCAGCCAAGGTGTTAACAGGCTAGCGTGGGAGACCCAGTACTTC
CDR3 protein: CASSQGVNRLAWETQYF

V gene: TRBV6-5
CDR3 length: 13
J gene: TRBJ1-2
D gene: TRBD1
clone size: NA
CDR3 DNA: TGTGCCAGCAGTCCGGGACAGGCATATGGCTACACCTTC
CDR3 protein: CASSPGQAYGYTF

V gene: TRBV18
CDR3 length: 13
J gene: TRBJ1-1
D gene: NA
clone size: NA
CDR3 DNA: TGTGCCAGCTCGACAAGCAGTCACACTGAAGCTTTCTTT
CDR3 protein: CASSTSSHTEAFF